This T cell receptor beta chain originates from a study of identical twins. Trimming took 5 bases from V and 5 from J, leaving 21 bases between them. This CDR3 spans 17 amino acids. Germline CDR1 is SGHVS and CDR2 is FQNEAQ. The study, taken as a whole, reports: Beta clonotypes that were abundant in cord blood contained fewer insertions, a pattern absent from memory repertoires.

As regards this clonotype: Its target is not known.

Each CDR3 protein gets one entry after TCRdb re-called the 5' RACE reads with MiXCR. Of 600,000 to 850,000 distinct CDR3 sequences listed, roughly 20% are singletons. The sample was also linked to a second study, of T cells expressing NK-cell markers. From that second work: HCMV specificity of the expanded NKG2C+ T cell clones was not established.

The sample was PBMCs. The receptor was derived from a woman under 30 in good health. The V and J genes are TRBV7-8 and TRBJ2-2; D uncertain. The CDR3 DNA is TGTGCCAGCAGCCGACGACGGCTACTCCCAGAAACCGGGGAGCTGTTTTTT. Protein sequence: CASSRRRLLPETGELFF.